This T cell receptor beta chain was identified during a study of blood T cell repertoires in COVID-19 (dated by TCRdb to 2019 to 2021). A note on the overall study: Samples from collaborators originated in the United States, Italy and Spain and spanned both the acute and convalescent phases of COVID-19. The samples were drawn from two sources: the first 160 participants of the ongoing ImmuneRACE study, and 1,000 to 1,500 subjects contributed by 6 global collaborators. Subjects who had been exposed to COVID-19, were actively infected with it, or had recovered from it provided the deeply sampled blood TCRbeta repertoires that made up the dataset. The repertoires were made available in a free public database intended to serve as a resource for research on the immune response to SARS-CoV-2. Nearly every sample came with metadata listing a de-identified subject ID, COVID-19 status, age in years and sex. Where HLA class I and class II types were available, the types were taken from metadata supplied by the sample provider, not from assay-based typing. The prospective study material was composed of cDNA or gDNA derived from T cells, B-cell-depleted T cells, or PBMCs. Study-wide conclusions, independent of this receptor: Clinical and demographic metadata were provided uncurated, with the amount varying by source and participant.

The immunoSEQ Assay, a bias-controlled multiplex PCR, was used to amplify TCRbeta CDR3 regions from genomic DNA. The paper's processing steps were these. The number of nucleated cells in each sample was estimated by amplification of reference gene primers within the assay. To quantify the absolute abundance of each unique TCRbeta CDR3 rearrangement, sequence reads were collapsed and filtered. For each sample, productive Simpson clonality was calculated as the square root of Simpson's diversity index over productive rearrangements. Not all clones reach the TCRdb copy of this immuneACCESS table, which keeps in-frame sequences only. Checked studies attribute under half of the gap to unresolved V genes and leave the rest unexplained. V and J calls and clone size are those listed in that table; D and trimming were worked out from the DNA. This sample has fewer than 300,000 clones in its table, and roughly nine tenths of those were observed once. Roughly 9.8% of the sample rests with the top ten.

Inclusive of the bounding cysteine and phenylalanine, the CDR3 is 15 residues long. Only the CDR3 DNA stays, 45 bases, in frame from base 1. Sequences LGHNA (CDR1) and YSLEER (CDR2) are obtained from the germline V gene. V is reduced by 2 bases and J by 0 bases, leaving a spacing of 8 bases between them. A second Seattle source provided samples from volunteer blood donors who had recovered from COVID-19. Collaborating institutions collected whole blood in K2EDTA tubes following their own protocols. For TCRbeta analysis, collaborators shipped samples in one of three forms: frozen whole blood, isolated PBMCs, or DNA extracted from either of those sample types. Worth noting for this clone: The target of this receptor is not known. No base-level quality is on record; no much larger clone is a single base apart.

Sequencing input: peripheral blood. In this chain, TRBV4-3 is recombined with TRBJ2-1; no D gene can be assigned with confidence. The receptor's source is a man aged 35 to 55 who had recovered from COVID-19. The DNA is TGCGCCAGCAGCCAAATTCGGAGCTCCTACAATGAGCAGTTCTTC. This yields the protein CASSQIRSSYNEQFF.